This T cell receptor (beta chain) originates from a study of T cell clones after liver transplantation. Study at large: Third-party-reactive TCRbeta sequences from pre-transplant mixed lymphocyte reactions served as antigen-independent comparators. Without induction therapy, subjects received standard immunosuppression until 12-24 months post-transplant. Patients counted as tolerant after at least one year off all immunosuppression, enzymes not exceeding twice normal.

With respect to this clone: What it binds is unknown. This same CDR3 is encoded by further DNA sequences in the sample.

The CDR3 totals 14 residues. Between the trimmed V and J ends, which lost 1 base and 1 base, there was a span of 8 bases. Germline values: CDR1 LNHDA, CDR2 SQIVND (reference sequence). The data were produced by immunoSEQ multiplex PCR, yet TCRdb's version contains in-frame clones alone and is incomplete. The sample carries 70,000 or so clones, roughly nine tenths recorded once. General study points: Graft donor-reactive T cells may have migrated into the graft rather than being deleted.

The sequence was collected from a human donor who received a liver transplant. The rearrangement joins TRBV19 to TRBJ2-7, with D maybe TRBD2 (6 bases). Sequences were derived from CD4+ T cells from blood, sampled before liver transplant. CDR3 sequence reads: CASSIGGGSYEQYF. The CDR3 DNA reads TGTGCCAGTAGTATAGGAGGAGGGTCCTACGAGCAGTACTTC.